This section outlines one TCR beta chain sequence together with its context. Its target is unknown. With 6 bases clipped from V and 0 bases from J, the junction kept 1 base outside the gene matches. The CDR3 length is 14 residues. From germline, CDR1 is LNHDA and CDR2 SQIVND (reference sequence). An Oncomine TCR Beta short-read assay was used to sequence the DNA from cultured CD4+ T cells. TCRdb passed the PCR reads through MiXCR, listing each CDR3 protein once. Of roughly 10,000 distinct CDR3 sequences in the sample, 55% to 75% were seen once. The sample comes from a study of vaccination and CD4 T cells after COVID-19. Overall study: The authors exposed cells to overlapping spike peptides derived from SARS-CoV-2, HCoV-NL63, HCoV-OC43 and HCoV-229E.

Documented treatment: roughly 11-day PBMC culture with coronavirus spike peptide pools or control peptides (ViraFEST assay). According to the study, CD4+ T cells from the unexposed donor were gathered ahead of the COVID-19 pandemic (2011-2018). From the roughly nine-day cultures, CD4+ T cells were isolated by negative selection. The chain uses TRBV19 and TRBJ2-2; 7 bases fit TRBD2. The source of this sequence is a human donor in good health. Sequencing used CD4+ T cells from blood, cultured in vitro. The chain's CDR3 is CASRSGTNTGELFF. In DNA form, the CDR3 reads TGTGCCAGTAGGAGCGGGACGAACACCGGGGAGCTGTTTTTT.